This TCR beta chain was found in a study of blood T cell repertoires in COVID-19. Study details: The study drew acute and convalescent COVID-19 samples from the United States, Italy and Spain. Nucleic acid was either cDNA or gDNA, and it came from T cells, B-cell-depleted T cells, or PBMCs.

The germline CDR1 and CDR2 sequences are SGHRS and YFSETQ. The CDR3 is made up of 16 amino acids. Unmatched junction bases numbered 9, after V lost 3 bases and J lost 5 bases. In the study's own analysis: Amplifying reference gene primers gave estimates of nucleated cell counts. Sequenced by immunoSEQ multiplex PCR; TCRdb stores in-frame clones only, minus some. That table furnishes V, J and clone size, whereas the DNA furnished D and trimming. This sample has some 280,000 clones, with around 90% found just once. The sample was peripheral blood. The chain recombines TRBV5-1 with TRBJ2-1; 9 bases are a match to TRBD2. This sequence originates from a woman in her forties who had recovered from COVID-19. The CDR3, as DNA: TGCGCCAGCAGCTATGAAGCGGGAGGAATGGACAATGAGCAGTTCTTC. This gives the protein CASSYEAGGMDNEQFF.